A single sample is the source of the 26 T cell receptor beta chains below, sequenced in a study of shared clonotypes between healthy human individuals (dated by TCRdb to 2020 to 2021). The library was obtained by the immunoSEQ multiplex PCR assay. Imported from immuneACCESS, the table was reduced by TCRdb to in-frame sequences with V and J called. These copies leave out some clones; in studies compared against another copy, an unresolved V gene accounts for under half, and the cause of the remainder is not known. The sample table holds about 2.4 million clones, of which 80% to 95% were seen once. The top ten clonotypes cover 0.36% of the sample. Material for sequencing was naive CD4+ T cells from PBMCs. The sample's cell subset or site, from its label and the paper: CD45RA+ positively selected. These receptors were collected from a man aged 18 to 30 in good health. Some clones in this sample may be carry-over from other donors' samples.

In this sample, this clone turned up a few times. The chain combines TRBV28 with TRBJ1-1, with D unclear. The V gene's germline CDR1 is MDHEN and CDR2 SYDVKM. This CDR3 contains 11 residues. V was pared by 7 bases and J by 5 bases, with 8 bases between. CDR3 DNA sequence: TGTGCCAGCATTGCGAGGACTGAAGCTTTCTTT. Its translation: CASIARTEAFF. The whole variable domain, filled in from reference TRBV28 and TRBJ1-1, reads DVKVTQSSRYLVKRTGEKVFLECVQDMDHENMFWYRQDPGLGLRLIYFSYDVKMKEKGDIPEGYSVSREKKERFSLILESASTNQTSMYLCASIARTEAFFGQGTRLTVV.

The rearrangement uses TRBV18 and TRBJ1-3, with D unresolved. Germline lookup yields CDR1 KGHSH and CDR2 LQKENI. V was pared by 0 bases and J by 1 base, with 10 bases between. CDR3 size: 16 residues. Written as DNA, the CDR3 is TGTGCCAGCTCACCACCTACAACGGTATCTGGAAACACCATATATTTT. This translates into CASSPPTTVSGNTIYF.

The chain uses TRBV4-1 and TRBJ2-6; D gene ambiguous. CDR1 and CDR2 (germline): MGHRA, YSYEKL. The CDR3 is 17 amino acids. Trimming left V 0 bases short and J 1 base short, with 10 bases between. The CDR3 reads CASSQDVMGSGANVLTF. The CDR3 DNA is TGCGCCAGCAGCCAAGACGTTATGGGGTCTGGGGCCAACGTCCTGACTTTC.

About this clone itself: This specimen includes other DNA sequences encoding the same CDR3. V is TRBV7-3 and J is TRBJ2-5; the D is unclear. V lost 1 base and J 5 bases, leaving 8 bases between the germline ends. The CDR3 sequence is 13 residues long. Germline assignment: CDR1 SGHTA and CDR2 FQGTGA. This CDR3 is CASSLNGRETQYF. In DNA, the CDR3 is TGTGCCAGCAGCTTAAATGGCAGGGAGACCCAGTACTTC. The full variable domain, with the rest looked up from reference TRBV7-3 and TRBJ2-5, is GAGVSQTPSNKVTEKGKYVELRCDPISGHTALYWYRQSLGQGPEFLIYFQGTGAADDSGLPNDRFFAVRPEGSVSTLKIQRTERGDSAVYLCASSLNGRETQYFGPGTRLLVL.

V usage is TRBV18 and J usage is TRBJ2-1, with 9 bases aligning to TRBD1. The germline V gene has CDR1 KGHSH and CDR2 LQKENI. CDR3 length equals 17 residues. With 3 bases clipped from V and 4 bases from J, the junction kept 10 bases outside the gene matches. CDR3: CASSPLFSGTGYNEQFF. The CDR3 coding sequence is TGTGCCAGCTCACCCCTGTTTTCCGGGACAGGGTACAATGAGCAGTTCTTC.

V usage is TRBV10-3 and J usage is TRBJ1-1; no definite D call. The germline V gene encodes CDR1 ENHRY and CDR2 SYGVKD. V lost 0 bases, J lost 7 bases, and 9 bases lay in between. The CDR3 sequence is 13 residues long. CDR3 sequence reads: CAISESAWVEAFF. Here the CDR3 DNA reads TGTGCCATCAGTGAGTCGGCGTGGGTTGAAGCTTTCTTT.

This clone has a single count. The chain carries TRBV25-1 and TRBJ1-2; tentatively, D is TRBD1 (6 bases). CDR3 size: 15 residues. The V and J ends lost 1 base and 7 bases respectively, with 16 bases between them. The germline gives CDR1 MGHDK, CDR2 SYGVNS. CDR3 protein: CASSEFGQPLSGYTF. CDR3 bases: TGTGCCAGCAGTGAATTTGGACAGCCCCTGTCTGGCTACACCTTC.

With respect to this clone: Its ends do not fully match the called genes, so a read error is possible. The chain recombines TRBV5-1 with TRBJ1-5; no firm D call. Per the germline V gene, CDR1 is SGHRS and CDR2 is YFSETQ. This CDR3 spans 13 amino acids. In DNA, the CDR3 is TGCGCCAGCAGCTTGGCTTGGGATCAGCTCCAGCATTTT. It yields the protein CASSLAWDQLQHF.

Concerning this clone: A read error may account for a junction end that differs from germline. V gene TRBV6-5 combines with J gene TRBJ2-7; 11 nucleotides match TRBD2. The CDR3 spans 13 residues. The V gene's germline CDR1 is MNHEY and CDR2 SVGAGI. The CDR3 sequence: CASRTVAGGPLAF. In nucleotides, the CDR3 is TGTGCCAGCAGAACAGTAGCGGGAGGGCCTCTCGCCTTC.

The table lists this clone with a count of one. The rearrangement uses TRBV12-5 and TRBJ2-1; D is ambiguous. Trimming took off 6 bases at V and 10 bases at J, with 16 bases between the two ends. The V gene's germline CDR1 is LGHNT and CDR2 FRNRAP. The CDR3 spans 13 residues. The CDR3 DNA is TGTGCTAGTGGCTACCCCATGCATGGGGAGCAGTTCTTC. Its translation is CASGYPMHGEQFF.

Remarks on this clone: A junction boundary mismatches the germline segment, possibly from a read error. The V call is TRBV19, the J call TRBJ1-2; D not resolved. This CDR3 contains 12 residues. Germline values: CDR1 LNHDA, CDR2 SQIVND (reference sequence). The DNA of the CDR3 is TGTGTCAGTAGTATGGTTTACTATGGCTACACCTTC. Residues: CVSSMVYYGYTF.

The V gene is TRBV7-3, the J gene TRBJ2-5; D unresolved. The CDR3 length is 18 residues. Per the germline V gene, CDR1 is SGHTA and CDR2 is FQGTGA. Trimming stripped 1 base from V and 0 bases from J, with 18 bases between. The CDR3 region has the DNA TGTGCCAGCAGCTTAAAAGGGATTATGGCAGCTAACCAAGAGACCCAGTACTTC. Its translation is CASSLKGIMAANQETQYF.

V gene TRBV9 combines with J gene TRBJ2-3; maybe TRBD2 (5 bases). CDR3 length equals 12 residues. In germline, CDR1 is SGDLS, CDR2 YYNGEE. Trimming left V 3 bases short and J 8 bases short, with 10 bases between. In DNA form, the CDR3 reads TGTGCCAGCAGCGGTAGCGATTCTACGCAGTATTTT. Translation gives CASSGSDSTQYF.

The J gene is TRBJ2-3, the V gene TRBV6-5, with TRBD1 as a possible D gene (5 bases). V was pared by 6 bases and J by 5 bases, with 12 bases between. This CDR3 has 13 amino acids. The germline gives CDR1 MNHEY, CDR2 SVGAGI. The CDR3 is CASRGPYLDTQYF. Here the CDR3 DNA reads TGTGCCAGCAGGGGGCCTTACCTAGATACGCAGTATTTT.

The CDR3 loop reads CASSPKTGTNTGELFF. In nucleotides, the CDR3 is TGTGCCAGCAGCCCCAAAACAGGAACGAACACCGGGGAGCTGTTTTTT. The rearrangement joins TRBV11-3 to TRBJ2-2; the D gene is possibly TRBD1 (5 bases). The CDR3 length is 16 residues. Per the germline V gene, CDR1 is SGHNT and CDR2 is YENEEA. V was cut by 5 bases and J by 0 bases, with 13 bases left in between.

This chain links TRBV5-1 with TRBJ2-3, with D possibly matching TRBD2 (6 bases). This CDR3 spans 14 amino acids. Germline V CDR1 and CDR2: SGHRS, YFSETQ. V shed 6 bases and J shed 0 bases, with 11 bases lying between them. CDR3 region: CASNGLASTDTQYF. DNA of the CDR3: TGCGCCAGCAATGGGCTAGCGAGCACAGATACGCAGTATTTT.

CDR3 DNA sequence: TGTGCCAGCAGCGCAGGACGGGACCCTTATCAGCCCCAGCATTTT. As protein: CASSAGRDPYQPQHF. The chain is built from TRBV7-8 and TRBJ1-5; TRBD1 is a possible D gene (5 bases). The germline V gene has CDR1 SGHVS and CDR2 FQNEAQ. This CDR3 has 15 amino acids. V lost 5 bases to trimming and J lost 5 bases, with 16 bases between them.

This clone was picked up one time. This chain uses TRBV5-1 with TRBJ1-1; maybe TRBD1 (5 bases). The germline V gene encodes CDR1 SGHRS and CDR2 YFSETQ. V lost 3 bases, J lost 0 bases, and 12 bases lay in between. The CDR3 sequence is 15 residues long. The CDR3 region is CASSSGQVVNTEAFF. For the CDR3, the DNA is TGCGCCAGCAGCTCCGGACAAGTTGTGAACACTGAAGCTTTCTTT.

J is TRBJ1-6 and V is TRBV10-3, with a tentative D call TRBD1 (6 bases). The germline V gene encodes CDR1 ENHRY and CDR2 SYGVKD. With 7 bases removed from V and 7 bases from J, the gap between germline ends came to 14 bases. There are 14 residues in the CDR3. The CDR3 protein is CAIKPGAWNSPLHF. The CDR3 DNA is TGTGCCATCAAGCCAGGGGCCTGGAATTCACCCCTCCACTTT.

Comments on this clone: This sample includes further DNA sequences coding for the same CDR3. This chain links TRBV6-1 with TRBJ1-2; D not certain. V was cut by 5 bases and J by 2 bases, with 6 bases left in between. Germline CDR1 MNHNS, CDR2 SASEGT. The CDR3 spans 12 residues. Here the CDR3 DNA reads TGTGCCAGCAGTCAGTCGAACTATGGCTACACCTTC. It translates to CASSQSNYGYTF.

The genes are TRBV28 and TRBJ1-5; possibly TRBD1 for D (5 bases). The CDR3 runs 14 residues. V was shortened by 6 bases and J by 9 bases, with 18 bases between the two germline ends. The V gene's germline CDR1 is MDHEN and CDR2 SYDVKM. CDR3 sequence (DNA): TGTGCCAGCAGGCAGGGCCCGAGGGTAGGGCCCCAGCATTTT. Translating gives CASRQGPRVGPQHF.

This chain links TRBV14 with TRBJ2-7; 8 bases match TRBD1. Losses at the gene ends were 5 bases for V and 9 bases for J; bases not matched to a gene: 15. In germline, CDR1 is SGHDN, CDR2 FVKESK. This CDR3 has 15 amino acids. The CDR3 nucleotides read TGTGCCAGCAGCTTATCCGGGACAGGCGGGCTCGGGCAGTACTTC. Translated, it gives CASSLSGTGGLGQYF.

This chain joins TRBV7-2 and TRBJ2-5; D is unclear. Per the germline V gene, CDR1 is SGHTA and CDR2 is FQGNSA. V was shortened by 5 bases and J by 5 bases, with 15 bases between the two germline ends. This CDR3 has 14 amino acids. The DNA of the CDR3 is TGTGCCAGCAGCCCCCCGAGCGTCGGGGAGACCCAGTACTTC. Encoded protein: CASSPPSVGETQYF. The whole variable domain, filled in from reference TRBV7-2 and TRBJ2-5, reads GAGVSQSPSNKVTEKGKDVELRCDPISGHTALYWYRQSLGQGLEFLIYFQGNSAPDKSGLPSDRFSAERTGGSVSTLTIQRTQQEDSAVYLCASSPPSVGETQYFGPGTRLLVL.

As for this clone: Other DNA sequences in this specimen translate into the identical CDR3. CDR3 in amino acids: CASSSGLAGGTDTQYF. CDR3 bases: TGTGCCAGCAGCTCAGGACTAGCGGGGGGCACAGATACGCAGTATTTT. This chain links TRBV7-2 with TRBJ2-3, with TRBD2 matching 13 bases. CDR1 and CDR2 from the germline V gene are SGHTA and FQGNSA. V lost 4 bases, J lost 1 base, and 2 bases stayed unmatched. The CDR3 has 16 residues.

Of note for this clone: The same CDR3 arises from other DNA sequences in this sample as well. The CDR3 loop reads CASRPSGPKYNEQFF. The CDR3 DNA reads as TGTGCCAGCAGGCCTAGCGGCCCTAAATACAATGAGCAGTTCTTC. The rearrangement links TRBV28 to TRBJ2-1, with TRBD2 identical over 7 bases. Germline V gene sequence: CDR1 MDHEN, CDR2 SYDVKM. The CDR3 sequence is 15 residues long. After removal of 6 bases from V and 4 bases from J, the junction contained 9 bases not matched to a gene. The full variable domain, in which reference TRBV28 and TRBJ2-1 provide the parts outside the CDR3, is DVKVTQSSRYLVKRTGEKVFLECVQDMDHENMFWYRQDPGLGLRLIYFSYDVKMKEKGDIPEGYSVSREKKERFSLILESASTNQTSMYLCASRPSGPKYNEQFFGPGTRLTVL.

The CDR3 protein is CASSLVGGRKSEKLFF. The CDR3 region has the DNA TGCGCCAGCAGCTTGGTCGGGGGGCGAAAGAGTGAAAAACTGTTTTTT. The genes are TRBV5-1 and TRBJ1-4, with a weak D call TRBD1 (6 bases). The CDR3 sequence is 16 residues long. Trimming removed 0 bases from V and 7 bases from J, with 16 bases in between. Per the germline V gene, CDR1 is SGHRS and CDR2 is YFSETQ.